These 12 T cell receptor beta chains were all obtained from the same sample, sequenced in a study of blood T cell repertoires in COVID-19. Using immunoSEQ multiplex PCR, the repertoire was profiled, and TCRdb retains in-frame clones only, with some absent. Of roughly 240,000 clones listed, about four fifths are singletons. The sequencing input was peripheral blood. Receptors originate from a woman between 65 and 79 years old with acute or convalescent COVID-19.

The chain employs TRBV5-4 and TRBJ1-2; a weak D match, TRBD1 (6 bases). There are 16 residues in the CDR3. The germline V gene encodes CDR1 SGHNT and CDR2 YYREEE (reference sequence). Trimming removed 0 bases from V and 4 bases from J, with 16 bases in between. The CDR3 loop is CASSLAGQMAGYGYTF. DNA of the CDR3: TGTGCCAGCAGCTTGGCGGGACAAATGGCCGGCTATGGCTACACCTTC.

The chain uses TRBV7-2 and TRBJ2-1; 11 bases fit TRBD1. J gave up 0 bases and V 5 bases, and 6 bases lay outside the gene matches. The CDR3 has 17 amino acids. Per germline, CDR1 SGHTA and CDR2 FQGNSA. This chain's CDR3 is CASSPRDRGYSYNEQFF. CDR3 nucleotide sequence: TGTGCCAGCAGCCCGAGGGACAGGGGGTACTCCTACAATGAGCAGTTCTTC.

This chain links TRBV25-1 with TRBJ2-7; D perhaps matches TRBD2 (5 bases). From germline, CDR1 is MGHDK and CDR2 SYGVNS. The V end lost 4 bases, the J end lost 2 bases, and 12 bases lay between the germline ends. The CDR3 consists of 14 residues. The CDR3 nucleotides read TGTGCCAGCAGTGCCTGGGAGTGGCCCTACGAGCAGTACTTC. Translation gives CASSAWEWPYEQYF.

This sequence joins TRBV6-2 or TRBV6-3 and TRBJ2-7, with D tentatively TRBD1 (6 bases). The ends were cut back, 2 bases at V and 3 bases at J, with 11 bases in the middle. The CDR3 contains 14 residues. Looked up from germline, CDR1 is MNHEY and CDR2 is SVGEGT. The DNA for the CDR3 is TGTGCCAGCAGTTACGGGACACCGATCTACGAGCAGTACTTC. Residues: CASSYGTPIYEQYF.

The gene calls are TRBV7-9 and TRBJ1-1, with D maybe TRBD1 (5 bases). Trimming cost V 5 bases and J 2 bases, with 12 bases left between them. Germline CDR1 SEHNR, CDR2 FQNEAQ (reference sequence). CDR3 length: 14 amino acids. CDR3 amino acids: CASSLSGVNTEAFF. CDR3 coding DNA: TGTGCCAGCAGCCTATCGGGGGTTAACACTGAAGCTTTCTTT.

The chain combines TRBV2 with TRBJ2-6, with D unclear. The CDR3 totals 13 residues. V lost 7 bases to trimming and J lost 5 bases, with 9 bases between them. Germline V gene lookup returns CDR1 SNHLY and CDR2 FYNNEI. The CDR3 bases are TGTGCCAGCAATCTCGACAGGGCCAACGTCCTGACTTTC. It specifies CASNLDRANVLTF.

The CDR3: CASSPPGTGGGETQYF. Written as DNA, the CDR3 is TGTGCCAGCAGTCCCCCCGGGACAGGGGGCGGCGAGACCCAGTACTTC. J is TRBJ2-5 and V is TRBV27; 12 nucleotides line up with TRBD1. The CDR3 sequence is 16 residues long. Per the germline V gene, CDR1 is MNHEY and CDR2 is SMNVEV (reference sequence). J was trimmed by 5 bases and V by 5 bases; bases with no gene match: 9.

This clone was observed a handful of times. The V call is TRBV7-2, the J call TRBJ2-7, with D possibly being TRBD1 (6 bases). The V end was cut by 5 bases, the J end by 0 bases, with 11 bases between. Germline V gene lookup returns CDR1 SGHTA and CDR2 FQGNSA. This CDR3 has 14 amino acids. CDR3 in DNA: TGTGCCAGCAGCCTAAGGGACAACTCCTACGAGCAGTACTTC. Protein sequence: CASSLRDNSYEQYF.

V and J are TRBV7-9 and TRBJ1-5, with 8 positions matching TRBD1. After removal of 6 bases from V and 3 bases from J, the junction contained 4 bases not matched to a gene. The CDR3 totals 14 residues. Per the germline V gene, CDR1 is SEHNR and CDR2 is FQNEAQ (reference sequence). CDR3 bases: TGTGCCAGCAGTCCTCAGGGGGCCAATCAGCCCCAGCATTTT. As protein: CASSPQGANQPQHF.

This clone was seen just once. The DNA for the CDR3 is TGCAGCGTTGAATTGGCGCGACTAGCTGGAGGGACCCAGTACTTC. Translating gives CSVELARLAGGTQYF. This sequence joins TRBV29-1 and TRBJ2-5; 7 bases fit TRBD2. CDR1 is SQVTM and CDR2 is ANQGSEA in the germline V gene. This CDR3 comprises 15 residues. Germline trimming cut 2 bases from V and 7 bases from J; bases unmatched to any gene: 13.

This sequence joins TRBV4-1 and TRBJ1-5, with a weak D call TRBD1 (6 bases). With 2 bases removed from V and 2 bases from J, the gap between germline ends came to 16 bases. Germline V gene sequence: CDR1 MGHRA, CDR2 YSYEKL. This CDR3 comprises 17 residues. The DNA for the CDR3 is TGCGCCAGCAGCCAACTGCAGGGGAGTATTGGCAATCAGCCCCAGCATTTT. Translated, it gives CASSQLQGSIGNQPQHF.

In this sample, this clone turned up a few times. The chain couples TRBV27 to TRBJ2-5; maybe TRBD2 (6 bases). The CDR3 runs 14 residues. Per the germline V gene, CDR1 is MNHEY and CDR2 is SMNVEV (reference sequence). V lost 5 bases to trimming and J lost 2 bases, with 12 bases between them. DNA of the CDR3: TGTGCCAGCAGTCACCTACGGGGGCAAGAGACCCAGTACTTC. This encodes CASSHLRGQETQYF.